The next 9 T cell receptor beta chains were all read from a single sample in a study of T cells in tuberculosis. The repertoire was sequenced with immunoSEQ multiplex PCR; TCRdb's copy has only in-frame clones and lacks some. This table holds some 29,000 clones, around 89% found once. The specimen was PBMCs. The receptors were sampled from a donor aged 10 to 29 with latent tuberculosis or without tuberculosis infection.

The rearrangement joins TRBV27 to TRBJ2-6; D gene unclear. The CDR3 contains 16 residues. Trimming stripped 5 bases from V and 2 bases from J, with 13 bases between. Germline loops: CDR1 MNHEY, CDR2 SMNVEV (reference sequence). CDR3 loop: CASSQSKRTGANVLTF. In DNA, the CDR3 is TGTGCCAGCAGTCAATCGAAGAGGACTGGGGCCAACGTCCTGACTTTC. The full variable domain, completed using reference TRBV27 and TRBJ2-6, is EAQVTQNPRYLITVTGKKLTVTCSQNMNHEYMSWYRQDPGLGLRQIYYSMNVEVTDKGDVPEGYKVSRKEKRNFPLILESPSPNQTSLYFCASSQSKRTGANVLTFGAGSRLTVL.

This sequence joins TRBV9 and TRBJ1-2, with TRBD1 as a possible D gene (6 bases). This CDR3 contains 15 residues. Germline-derived CDR1 and CDR2 are SGDLS and YYNGEE. V was trimmed by 2 bases and J by 5 bases, leaving 16 bases between them. Written as DNA, the CDR3 is TGTGCCAGCAGCGTCGCGAACAGGGTCCGGTATGGCTACACCTTC. Encoded protein: CASSVANRVRYGYTF.

This chain connects TRBV7-2 to TRBJ2-7; the D gene is possibly TRBD2 (5 bases). Germline loops: CDR1 SGHTA, CDR2 FQGNSA. This CDR3 is built from 14 residues. V shed 2 bases and J shed 3 bases, with 11 bases lying between them. The CDR3 coding sequence is TGTGCCAGCAGCTTACGGAGGTCCGGCTACGAGCAGTACTTC. Translating it yields CASSLRRSGYEQYF.

The chain is built from TRBV27 and TRBJ1-5, with 8 bases matching TRBD1. V trimming: 5 bases; J trimming: 4 bases; junction bases outside the gene matches: 10. This CDR3 contains 16 residues. Germline CDR1 and CDR2: MNHEY and SMNVEV (reference sequence). CDR3 nucleotide sequence: TGTGCCAGCAGTCTCGTCGGACAGGGAGGGAATCAGCCCCAGCATTTT. As protein: CASSLVGQGGNQPQHF.

This chain links TRBV5-1 with TRBJ2-2, with D uncertain. The CDR3 has 15 amino acids. CDR1 SGHRS and CDR2 YFSETQ come from the germline V gene. The V end lost 5 bases, the J end lost 0 bases, and 11 bases lay between the germline ends. CDR3 sequence reads: CASRVALSNTGELFF. In DNA, the CDR3 is TGCGCCAGCAGGGTAGCCCTTTCGAACACCGGGGAGCTGTTTTTT.

The chain carries TRBV19 and TRBJ2-3, with TRBD2 identical over 8 bases. Germline V gives CDR1 LNHDA, CDR2 SQIVND (reference sequence). The CDR3 is made up of 16 amino acids. V dropped 9 bases and J dropped 0; count of bases not matched to a gene: 11. This chain's CDR3 is CARNSGETYSTDTQYF. CDR3 DNA: TGTGCCAGAAATAGCGGGGAAACTTATAGCACAGATACGCAGTATTTT.

J is TRBJ1-2 and V is TRBV7-9; D gene unclear. Germline values: CDR1 SEHNR, CDR2 FQNEAQ (reference sequence). The CDR3 is 14 amino acids. Between the trimmed V and J ends, which lost 1 base and 8 bases, there was a span of 14 bases. DNA for the CDR3: TGTGCCAGCAGCTTAGAGAGCCGGGAAGGGGGCTACACCTTC. It encodes CASSLESREGGYTF.

The chain combines TRBV15 with TRBJ2-7; the match to TRBD2 covers 7 bases. V dropped 0 bases and J dropped 2; count of bases not matched to a gene: 4. Germline loops: CDR1 LNHNV, CDR2 YYDKDF (reference sequence). CDR3 length: 15 residues. CDR3 sequence: CATSRDGGETYEQYF. The CDR3 DNA reads TGTGCCACCAGCAGAGATGGGGGGGAAACCTACGAGCAGTACTTC.

V usage is TRBV7-6 and J usage is TRBJ2-3; a weak D match, TRBD1 (5 bases). V lost 0 bases and J 0 bases, leaving 7 bases between the germline ends. Germline values: CDR1 SGHVS, CDR2 FNYEAQ. The CDR3 is 15 residues long. The CDR3 DNA is TGTGCCAGCAGCTTAGCCAGGGCGAGCACAGATACGCAGTATTTT. As protein: CASSLARASTDTQYF. Variable domain in full (rest from reference TRBV7-6 and TRBJ2-3): GAGVSQSPRYKVTKRGQDVALRCDPISGHVSLYWYRQALGQGPEFLTYFNYEAQQDKSGLPNDRFSAERPEGSISTLTIQRTEQRDSAMYRCASSLARASTDTQYFGPGTRLTVL.